This T cell receptor (beta chain) was captured in a study of cytomegalovirus exposure and HLA in healthy donors. PCR involved 60 Vbeta and 13 Jbeta primers. The method was immunoSEQ multiplex PCR; TCRdb's version includes in-frame clones alone and lacks a portion of them. The listing records around 190,000 clones. Each donor's status was that of a healthy bone marrow donor. The CDR3 consists of 13 residues. V lost 8 bases to trimming and J lost 6 bases; unmatched junction nucleotides: 5. Germline-derived CDR1 and CDR2 are WNHNN and SYGVQD (reference sequence). V is TRBV10-1 and J is TRBJ1-5; 9 bases line up with TRBD1. Sequenced input: PBMCs. The sequence came from a woman younger than 45 in good health and CMV-seropositive. The CDR3 spells CASSGTGFQPQHF. Written as DNA, the CDR3 is TGCGCCAGCTCCGGGACAGGGTTTCAGCCCCAGCATTTT.